A selection of T cell receptor beta chains follows, all from one sample in a study of cytomegalovirus exposure and HLA in healthy donors. Repertoires were generated with immunoSEQ multiplex PCR, while TCRdb's copy carries only in-frame clones and drops some. Of 180,000 or so clones in the sample, about 89% were seen once. What was sequenced was PBMCs. The receptors were gathered from a man aged 25 to 40 in good health and CMV-seropositive. Both conserved end residues are part of each CDR3. Each record gives: D gene, V gene, clone size, J gene, CDR3 protein, CDR3 DNA. D genes are given only for firm matches. Clone size is stated in some rows and not others, as once, few, many or a class when expanded.

.	TRBV6-5	.	TRBJ2-4	CASSYSVGGKNIQYF	TGTGCCAGCAGTTACTCGGTTGGGGGCAAAAACATTCAGTACTTC
TRBD1	TRBV28	.	TRBJ2-7	CASSLDRVTPDEQYF	TGTGCCAGCAGTTTAGACAGGGTAACCCCGGACGAGCAGTACTTC
.	TRBV9	.	TRBJ2-7	CASSPKGRGDYEQYF	TGTGCCAGCAGCCCGAAGGGCAGGGGTGACTACGAGCAGTACTTC
TRBD2	TRBV5-1	.	TRBJ2-5	CASSLAGGGEETQYF	TGCGCCAGCAGCTTGGCGGGCGGGGGGGAAGAGACCCAGTACTTC
TRBD1	TRBV11-2	few	TRBJ1-2	CASRKPGQKTNYGYTF	TGTGCCAGCAGGAAGCCGGGACAGAAAACTAACTATGGCTACACCTTC
.	TRBV11-3	.	TRBJ2-3	CASSYRTGQLNTQYF	TGTGCCAGCAGCTATCGCACTGGCCAACTAAATACGCAGTATTTT
.	TRBV25-1	.	TRBJ2-5	CASSDPSRGGETQYF	TGTGCCAGCAGTGACCCCTCCAGGGGTGGGGAGACCCAGTACTTC
.	TRBV28	few	TRBJ1-5	CASSRGGEGNQPQHF	TGTGCCAGCAGTAGGGGCGGAGAAGGCAATCAGCCCCAGCATTTT
.	TRBV9	few	TRBJ1-2	CASSVEFAGYGYTF	TGTGCCAGCAGCGTGGAGTTTGCGGGCTATGGCTACACCTTC
.	TRBV9	.	TRBJ1-1	CASSSMAGRGRNTEAFF	TGTGCCAGCAGCTCCATGGCAGGGCGGGGAAGGAACACTGAAGCTTTCTTT
TRBD1	TRBV7-9	.	TRBJ2-7	CASSPPTGYPYEQYF	TGTGCCAGCAGCCCACCGACAGGGTATCCCTACGAGCAGTACTTC